These 31 T cell receptor beta chains originate from one sample sequenced in a study of cytomegalovirus exposure and HLA in healthy donors. PCR involved 60 Vbeta and 13 Jbeta primers. The repertoire was sequenced with immunoSEQ multiplex PCR; TCRdb's copy has only in-frame clones and lacks some. The sample lists tens of thousands of clones, around 61% occurring once. The sample consisted of PBMCs. The source is a woman between 45 and 65 years old in good health and CMV-seronegative.

V is TRBV6-5 and J is TRBJ2-2, with a tentative D call TRBD1 (8 bases). This CDR3 contains 14 residues. Trimming took 7 bases from V and 5 from J, leaving 14 bases between them. The germline V gene has CDR1 MNHEY and CDR2 SVGAGI. The CDR3: CASNDRGGTGELFF. The CDR3 DNA sequence: TGTGCCAGCAACGACAGGGGAGGGACCGGGGAGCTGTTTTTT.

This clone has only a few counts. The rearrangement uses TRBV5-6 and TRBJ2-3; TRBD1 agrees at 9 bases. This CDR3 has 14 amino acids. Germline CDR1 is SGHDT and CDR2 is YYEEEE. With 5 bases clipped from V and 4 bases from J, the junction kept 5 bases outside the gene matches. The CDR3 here is CASSPQGAPDTQYF. Here the CDR3 DNA reads TGTGCCAGCAGTCCACAGGGGGCCCCAGATACGCAGTATTTT.

This clone appeared a few times. J is TRBJ1-1 and V is TRBV5-6; D remains unclear. The CDR3 contains 15 residues. V was trimmed by 0 bases and J by 1 base, leaving 10 bases between them. CDR1 and CDR2 from the germline V gene are SGHDT and YYEEEE. The CDR3 is CASSLGHGTNTEAFF. CDR3 bases: TGTGCCAGCAGCTTGGGACACGGAACGAACACTGAAGCTTTCTTT.

This chain's CDR3 is CASSLAVGDRGRGTEAFF. CDR3 coding DNA: TGTGCCAGCAGCTTAGCGGTGGGGGACAGGGGTCGAGGAACTGAAGCTTTCTTT. The chain combines TRBV7-9 with TRBJ1-1; 10 bases are a match to TRBD1. Germline lookup yields CDR1 SEHNR and CDR2 FQNEAQ (reference sequence). The CDR3 contains 18 residues. The V gene end was trimmed by 0 bases and the J gene end by 5 bases; junction bases not matched to a gene: 12.

The V gene is TRBV6-6, the J gene TRBJ1-1; no clear D. The CDR3 has 11 residues. The ends were cut back, 10 bases at V and 3 bases at J, with 9 bases in the middle. Germline V CDR1 and CDR2: MNHNY, SVGAGI (reference sequence). The CDR3: CATEGDTEAFF. Here the CDR3 DNA reads TGTGCCACCGAGGGAGACACTGAAGCTTTCTTT.

The chain uses TRBV14 and TRBJ2-2, with D perhaps TRBD2 (6 bases). Germline CDR1 and CDR2: SGHDN and FVKESK. This CDR3 spans 17 amino acids. Trimming took 1 base from V and 6 from J, leaving 18 bases between them. CDR3 coding DNA: TGTGCCAGCAGCCAAGGTTTTCGGGGGAACAGGCCCGGGGAGCTGTTTTTT. It yields the protein CASSQGFRGNRPGELFF.

The chain carries TRBV13 and TRBJ1-4, with TRBD1 matching over 7 bases. The CDR3 runs to 15 residues. Germline lookup yields CDR1 PRHDT and CDR2 FYEKMQ (reference sequence). Trimming cost V 4 bases and J 0 bases; bases outside gene matches: 2. In DNA form, the CDR3 reads TGTGCCAGCAGCTGGGACAGTTCAACTAATGAAAAACTGTTTTTT. Translation: CASSWDSSTNEKLFF. The full variable domain, in which reference TRBV13 and TRBJ1-4 provide the parts outside the CDR3, is AAGVIQSPRHLIKEKRETATLKCYPIPRHDTVYWYQQGPGQDPQFLISFYEKMQSDKGSIPDRFSAQQFSDYHSELNMSSLELGDSALYFCASSWDSSTNEKLFFGSGTQLSVL.

This chain connects TRBV5-1 to TRBJ1-2; a possible D gene is TRBD1 (6 bases). There are 17 residues in the CDR3. Germline V CDR1 and CDR2: SGHRS, YFSETQ. Trimming took 1 base from V and 0 from J, leaving 16 bases between them. CDR3 sequence reads: CASSLRHAQGSNYGYTF. CDR3 sequence (DNA): TGCGCCAGCAGCTTGCGCCACGCGCAGGGGTCTAACTATGGCTACACCTTC.

The V gene is TRBV10-2, the J gene TRBJ2-3; D is perhaps TRBD1 (5 bases). CDR1 is WSHSY, CDR2 SAAADI, per germline. V shed 8 bases and J shed 2 bases, with 11 bases lying between them. The CDR3 sequence is 13 residues long. CDR3 residues: CASRRQYTDTQYF. CDR3 nucleotides: TGCGCCAGCCGACGACAGTACACAGATACGCAGTATTTT.

This chain joins TRBV6-6 and TRBJ2-7, with 8 bases lining up with TRBD1. There are 12 residues in the CDR3. From germline, CDR1 is MNHNY and CDR2 SVGAGI (reference sequence). The J segment lost 6 bases and the V segment lost 7 bases, leaving 5 bases of the junction unmatched. The CDR3 spells CASTPGGGEQYF. The DNA of the CDR3 is TGTGCCAGCACACCAGGGGGCGGCGAGCAGTACTTC.

This chain connects TRBV7-8 to TRBJ2-3; 8 bases match TRBD2. The V gene's germline CDR1 is SGHVS and CDR2 FQNEAQ. The CDR3 totals 16 residues. After removal of 0 bases from V and 9 bases from J, the junction contained 11 bases not matched to a gene. CDR3 in amino acids: CASSLAGGAGEDTQYF. Written as DNA, the CDR3 is TGTGCCAGCAGCTTAGCGGGGGGAGCGGGAGAGGACACGCAGTATTTT.

The V gene is TRBV5-4, the J gene TRBJ2-1; TRBD2 matches 13 bases. The junction had 6 bases not matched to a gene; V was cut back by 9 bases and J by 0 bases. This CDR3 is 16 amino acids long. CDR1 and CDR2 (germline): SGHNT, YYREEE (reference sequence). The chain's CDR3 is CATGTSGISSYNEQFF. The DNA of the CDR3 is TGTGCCACCGGGACTAGCGGGATTAGCTCCTACAATGAGCAGTTCTTC.

The gene calls are TRBV5-1 and TRBJ2-1; TRBD2 might be the D (11 bases). Germline CDR1 and CDR2: SGHRS and YFSETQ. Trimming pared 3 bases from V and 4 bases from J, leaving 32 bases between. The CDR3 runs 21 residues. The chain's CDR3 is CASSSGTGVKSSGRTYNEQFF. DNA of the CDR3: TGCGCCAGCAGCTCCGGGACAGGGGTGAAGTCTAGCGGGAGGACTTACAATGAGCAGTTCTTC.

The V gene is TRBV6-5, the J gene TRBJ2-1; 8 bases are shared with TRBD2. From germline, CDR1 is MNHEY and CDR2 SVGAGI. Germline trimming cut 6 bases from V and 3 bases from J; bases unmatched to any gene: 4. The CDR3 is made up of 14 amino acids. The CDR3 is CASRSSGHYNEQFF. The CDR3 DNA sequence: TGTGCCAGCAGGTCTAGCGGGCACTACAATGAGCAGTTCTTC.

A single count supports this clone. The rearrangement uses TRBV28 and TRBJ1-4; tentatively, D is TRBD1 (5 bases). The CDR3 sequence is 14 residues long. V lost 6 bases and J 5 bases, leaving 13 bases between the germline ends. Germline V gene lookup returns CDR1 MDHEN and CDR2 SYDVKM. The CDR3 nucleotides are TGTGCCAGCAGACTTACAGGACCAAATGAAAAACTGTTTTTT. The encoded protein is CASRLTGPNEKLFF. The full variable domain, rest sourced from reference TRBV28 and TRBJ1-4, is DVKVTQSSRYLVKRTGEKVFLECVQDMDHENMFWYRQDPGLGLRLIYFSYDVKMKEKGDIPEGYSVSREKKERFSLILESASTNQTSMYLCASRLTGPNEKLFFGSGTQLSVL.

The CDR3 spells CASSPRTSGSFGSGELFF. The CDR3 DNA follows: TGCGCCAGCAGCCCGCGGACTAGCGGGAGTTTTGGGTCCGGGGAGCTGTTTTTT. The gene calls are TRBV4-1 and TRBJ2-2, with 13 nucleotides matching TRBD2. The CDR3 contains 18 residues. Per germline, CDR1 MGHRA and CDR2 YSYEKL. J lost 6 bases, V lost 4 bases, and 11 bases had no gene match.

CDR3 in amino acids: CASSLQVATGELFF. Written as DNA, the CDR3 is TGTGCCAGCAGCTTGCAGGTTGCGACCGGGGAGCTGTTTTTT. The chain has TRBV5-4 and TRBJ2-2; D remains unclear. Germline values: CDR1 SGHNT, CDR2 YYREEE (reference sequence). V lost 1 base and J 5 bases, leaving 9 bases between the germline ends. The CDR3 loop spans 14 amino acids.

The chain combines TRBV2 with TRBJ1-2; D gene uncertain. The V end lost 4 bases, the J end lost 0 bases, and 12 bases lay between the germline ends. This CDR3 comprises 15 residues. CDR1 and CDR2 from the germline V gene are SNHLY and FYNNEI. CDR3 nucleotides: TGTGCCAGCAGTGTCCCAGGAAACACTAACTATGGCTACACCTTC. It translates to CASSVPGNTNYGYTF.

In its sample, this clone is medium-sized. The V call is TRBV18, the J call TRBJ1-4, with D unclear. The CDR3 has 16 residues. Germline CDR1 reads KGHSH; CDR2 reads LQKENI. The germline V and J ends were trimmed by 3 bases and 8 bases, with 19 bases remaining between them. CDR3 loop: CASSPYADPTTEKLFF. The CDR3 DNA reads TGTGCCAGCTCACCTTATGCAGACCCAACTACCGAAAAACTGTTTTTT.

J is TRBJ1-2 and V is TRBV6-5, with TRBD1 identical over 9 bases. Germline CDR1 MNHEY, CDR2 SVGAGI. The CDR3 extends over 13 amino acids. Unmatched junction bases numbered 4, after V lost 6 bases and J lost 5 bases. CDR3 coding DNA: TGTGCCAGCAGCCGGACAGGGGTTTATGGCTACACCTTC. This gives the protein CASSRTGVYGYTF.

This rearrangement joins TRBV4-1 to TRBJ2-7, with TRBD1 matching 7 bases. V trimming: 2 bases; J trimming: 5 bases; junction bases outside the gene matches: 6. Germline lookup yields CDR1 MGHRA and CDR2 YSYEKL. The CDR3 totals 14 residues. Here the CDR3 reads CASSQPTGADEQYF. CDR3 sequence (DNA): TGCGCCAGCAGCCAACCAACAGGGGCGGACGAGCAGTACTTC.

The rearrangement links TRBV15 to TRBJ2-7, with 8 nucleotides matching TRBD1. The CDR3 length is 16 residues. The V gene's germline CDR1 is LNHNV and CDR2 YYDKDF (reference sequence). With V trimmed by 0 bases and J by 5 bases, 9 bases remained unmatched. CDR3 loop: CATSREQQGEDHEQYF. DNA for the CDR3: TGTGCCACCAGCAGAGAGCAACAGGGGGAGGATCACGAGCAGTACTTC. The full variable domain, rest sourced from reference TRBV15 and TRBJ2-7, is DAMVIQNPRYQVTQFGKPVTLSCSQTLNHNVMYWYQQKSSQAPKLLFHYYDKDFNNEADTPDNFQSRRPNTSFCFLDIRSPGLGDTAMYLCATSREQQGEDHEQYFGPGTRLTVT.

This clone was picked up a small number of times. The rearrangement uses TRBV29-1 and TRBJ1-1; 7 bases line up with TRBD1. The CDR3 runs to 14 residues. Per germline, CDR1 SQVTM and CDR2 ANQGSEA. The V gene end was trimmed by 7 bases and the J gene end by 5 bases; junction bases not matched to a gene: 13. CDR3 sequence (DNA): TGCAGCGCCCCAAAGATGCCAGGGGGAACTGAAGCTTTCTTT. Amino acid sequence: CSAPKMPGGTEAFF.

J is TRBJ2-7 and V is TRBV7-3; 9 bases are shared with TRBD1. Germline lookup yields CDR1 SGHTA and CDR2 FQGTGA. After removal of 3 bases from V and 2 bases from J, the junction contained 2 bases not matched to a gene. The CDR3 runs 14 residues. The CDR3 loop is CASSLTGGTYEQYF. In DNA form, the CDR3 reads TGTGCCAGCAGCTTGACAGGGGGGACCTACGAGCAGTACTTC.

A single count supports this clone. This chain joins TRBV6-4 and TRBJ2-3, with D uncertain. V dropped 3 bases and J dropped 1 base, with 8 bases sitting between them. From germline, CDR1 is MRHNA and CDR2 SNTAGT. The CDR3 is 14 residues long. In DNA form, the CDR3 reads TGTGCCAGCAGTGAGTCTGCGGGCACAGATACGCAGTATTTT. This encodes CASSESAGTDTQYF.

V is TRBV28 and J is TRBJ1-1; 8 bases align to TRBD1. The trim removed 2 bases at V and 4 bases at J, leaving 6 bases unmatched. The CDR3 has 15 residues. The germline V gene has CDR1 MDHEN and CDR2 SYDVKM. CDR3 region: CASSLARTGSTEAFF. In DNA form, the CDR3 reads TGTGCCAGCAGTTTAGCTCGGACAGGGAGCACTGAAGCTTTCTTT. Together with reference TRBV28 and TRBJ1-1, the CDR3 gives the full variable domain: DVKVTQSSRYLVKRTGEKVFLECVQDMDHENMFWYRQDPGLGLRLIYFSYDVKMKEKGDIPEGYSVSREKKERFSLILESASTNQTSMYLCASSLARTGSTEAFFGQGTRLTVV.

This clone turned up a few times. This same CDR3 is encoded by further DNA sequences in the sample. V and J are TRBV20-1 and TRBJ1-1; no reliable D call. The V gene lost 3 bases and the J gene lost 3 bases, with 5 bases spanning the gap. Germline CDR1 DFQATT, CDR2 SNEGSKA (reference sequence). The CDR3 has 11 residues. CDR3 bases: TGCAGTGCTAGGAGGGACACTGAAGCTTTCTTT. As protein: CSARRDTEAFF.

This clone was counted once. V and J are TRBV6-6 and TRBJ1-2, with TRBD1 matching 7 bases. Germline-derived CDR1 and CDR2 are MNHNY and SVGAGI (reference sequence). The CDR3 loop spans 13 amino acids. The trim removed 8 bases at V and 6 bases at J, leaving 9 bases unmatched. The CDR3: CASRTTGMDGYTF. CDR3 DNA: TGTGCCAGCCGTACGACAGGGATGGATGGCTACACCTTC.

The gene calls are TRBV28 and TRBJ2-6, with D tentatively TRBD1 (5 bases). The V gene's germline CDR1 is MDHEN and CDR2 SYDVKM. Trimming took off 3 bases at V and 5 bases at J, with 14 bases between the two ends. This CDR3 has 16 amino acids. CDR3 residues: CASSFQDAGRANVLTF. CDR3 coding DNA: TGTGCCAGCAGTTTCCAGGATGCAGGGCGGGCCAACGTCCTGACTTTC.

The chain has TRBV10-3 and TRBJ2-3, with D tentatively TRBD1 (5 bases). The length of the CDR3 is 16 residues. V lost 3 bases and J lost 1, with 14 bases in between. CDR1 is ENHRY and CDR2 is SYGVKD in the germline V gene. CDR3 bases: TGTGCCATCAGTGATCCCGGCAGGGTGGGCACAGATACGCAGTATTTT. Encoded protein: CAISDPGRVGTDTQYF.

This chain joins TRBV28 and TRBJ1-1, with 10 bases aligning to TRBD1. Unmatched junction bases numbered 13, after V lost 11 bases and J lost 4 bases. The CDR3 sequence is 15 residues long. From germline, CDR1 is MDHEN and CDR2 SYDVKM. CDR3 nucleotides: TGTGCCTCACGCACCAGGACAGGGGGTTTCACTGAAGCTTTCTTT. Its protein product is CASRTRTGGFTEAFF.